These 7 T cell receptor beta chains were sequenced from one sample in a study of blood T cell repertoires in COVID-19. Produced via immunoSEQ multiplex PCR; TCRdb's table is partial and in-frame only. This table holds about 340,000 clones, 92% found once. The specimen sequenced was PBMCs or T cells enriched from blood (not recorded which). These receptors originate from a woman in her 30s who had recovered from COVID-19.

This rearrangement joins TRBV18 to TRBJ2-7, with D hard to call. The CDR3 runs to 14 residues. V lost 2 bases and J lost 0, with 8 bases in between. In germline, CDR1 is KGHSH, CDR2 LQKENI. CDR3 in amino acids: CASSPGTSSYEQYF. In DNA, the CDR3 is TGTGCCAGCTCACCAGGTACGAGCTCCTACGAGCAGTACTTC.

The CDR3 protein is CASSRLAGEFNEQFF. The DNA of the CDR3 is TGTGCCAGCAGCAGGCTAGCGGGAGAATTCAATGAGCAGTTCTTC. The rearrangement links TRBV7-3 to TRBJ2-1, with 10 positions matching TRBD2. CDR1 and CDR2 from the germline V gene are SGHTA and FQGTGA. The V gene end was trimmed by 5 bases and the J gene end by 6 bases; junction bases not matched to a gene: 7. There are 15 residues in the CDR3.

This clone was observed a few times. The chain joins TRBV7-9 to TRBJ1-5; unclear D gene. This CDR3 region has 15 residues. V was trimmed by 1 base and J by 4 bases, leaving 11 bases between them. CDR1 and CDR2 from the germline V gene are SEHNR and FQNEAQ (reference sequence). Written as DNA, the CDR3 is TGTGCCAGCAGCTTAGGTCTTCAGACTAATCAGCCCCAGCATTTT. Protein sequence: CASSLGLQTNQPQHF. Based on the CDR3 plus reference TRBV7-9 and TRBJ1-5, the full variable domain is DTGVSQNPRHKITKRGQNVTFRCDPISEHNRLYWYRQTLGQGPEFLTYFQNEAQLEKSRLLSDRFSAERPKGSFSTLEIQRTEQGDSAMYLCASSLGLQTNQPQHFGDGTRLSIL.

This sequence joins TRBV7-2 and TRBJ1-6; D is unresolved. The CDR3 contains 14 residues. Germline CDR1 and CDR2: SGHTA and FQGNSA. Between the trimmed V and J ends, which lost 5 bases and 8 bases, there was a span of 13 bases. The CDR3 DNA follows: TGTGCCAGCAGCCCTGGGCGGGGTTATTCACCCCTCCACTTT. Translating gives CASSPGRGYSPLHF.

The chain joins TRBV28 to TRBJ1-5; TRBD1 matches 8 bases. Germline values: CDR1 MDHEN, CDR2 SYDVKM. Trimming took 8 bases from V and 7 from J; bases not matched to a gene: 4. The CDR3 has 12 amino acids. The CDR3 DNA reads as TGTGCCAGCTCAGGGGGCGACCAGCCCCAGCATTTT. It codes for CASSGGDQPQHF. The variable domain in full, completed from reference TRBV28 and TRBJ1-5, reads DVKVTQSSRYLVKRTGEKVFLECVQDMDHENMFWYRQDPGLGLRLIYFSYDVKMKEKGDIPEGYSVSREKKERFSLILESASTNQTSMYLCASSGGDQPQHFGDGTRLSIL.

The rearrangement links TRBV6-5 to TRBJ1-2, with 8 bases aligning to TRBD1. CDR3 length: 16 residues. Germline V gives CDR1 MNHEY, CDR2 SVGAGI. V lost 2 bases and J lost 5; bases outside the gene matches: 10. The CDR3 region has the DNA TGTGCCAGCAGTTACCGGGCGGGGACAGGCATTTATGGCTACACCTTC. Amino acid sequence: CASSYRAGTGIYGYTF.

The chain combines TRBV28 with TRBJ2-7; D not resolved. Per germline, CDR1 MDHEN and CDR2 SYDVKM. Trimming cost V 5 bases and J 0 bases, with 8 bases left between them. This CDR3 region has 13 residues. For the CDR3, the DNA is TGTGCCAGCAGTCCTTATAGCTCCTACGAGCAGTACTTC. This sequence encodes CASSPYSSYEQYF.